This T cell receptor (beta chain) was retrieved from a study of human T cells and chemical hapten exposure. The V and J ends lost 2 bases and 2 bases, in that order; junction bases with no gene match: 9. The CDR3 is made up of 17 amino acids. Per the germline V gene, CDR1 is MNHEY and CDR2 is SVGAGI. This clonotype was seen repeatedly, ten times or more. Its antigen is still unknown. The library put unique molecular identifiers onto individual cDNA molecules. TCRdb itself ran the RACE reads through MiXCR, one entry per CDR3 protein. Here the sample spans about 340,000 distinct CDR3 sequences, around 7% being singletons. The time point was: patch test 1, 2 weeks after DPC sensitization. Described treatment: therapeutic diphenylcyclopropenone sensitization with weekly scalp DPC. Findings of the study overall: TCRs at high frequency, those above 1 in 1000, did not change with DPC sensitization.

The receptor was derived from a woman aged 18-30 years with alopecia areata. Some clones in this sample may be carry-over from other donors' samples. The chain uses TRBV6-5 and TRBJ2-3, with 8 bases aligning to TRBD1. Specimen: whole blood, collected in connection with sensitization to the hapten diphenylcyclopropenone (DPC). The CDR3 nucleotides are TGTGCCAGCAGTTACCAATCGACAGGGGCCTCCACAGATACGCAGTATTTT. Translation: CASSYQSTGASTDTQYF.